This T cell receptor beta chain was recorded in a study of T cells after yellow fever vaccination. A few counts support this clonotype. A single record per CDR3 protein comes from TCRdb applying MiXCR to the 5' RACE reads. Altogether approximately 300,000 distinct CDR3 sequences are present, roughly 10% being singletons, with the ten largest covering 3% to 4%. CDR1 and CDR2 from the germline V gene are LNHDA and SQIVND (reference sequence). Trimming took off 7 bases at V and 0 bases at J, with 17 bases between the two ends. CDR3 size: 16 residues. The specimen comprised CD4+ T cells sorted from PBMCs, sampled 45 days after the yellow fever booster vaccination. V usage is TRBV19 and J usage is TRBJ2-3; tentative D call: TRBD2 (5 bases). This sequence originates from a man younger than 35 who received the YFV17D yellow fever vaccine. CDR3 DNA: TGTGCCAGTAACCCTTTCCCGGGGTATAGCACAGATACGCAGTATTTT. Protein: CASNPFPGYSTDTQYF.